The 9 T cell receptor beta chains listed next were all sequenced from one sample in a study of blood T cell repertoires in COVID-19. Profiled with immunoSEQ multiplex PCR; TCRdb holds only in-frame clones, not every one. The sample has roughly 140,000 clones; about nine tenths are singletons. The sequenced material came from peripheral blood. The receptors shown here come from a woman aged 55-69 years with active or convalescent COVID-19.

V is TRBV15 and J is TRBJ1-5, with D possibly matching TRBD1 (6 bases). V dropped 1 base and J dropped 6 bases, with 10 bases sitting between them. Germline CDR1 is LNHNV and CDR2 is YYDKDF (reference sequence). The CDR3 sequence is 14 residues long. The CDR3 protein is CATSRVEGGQPQHF. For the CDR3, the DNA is TGTGCCACCAGCAGAGTTGAAGGGGGTCAGCCCCAGCATTTT.

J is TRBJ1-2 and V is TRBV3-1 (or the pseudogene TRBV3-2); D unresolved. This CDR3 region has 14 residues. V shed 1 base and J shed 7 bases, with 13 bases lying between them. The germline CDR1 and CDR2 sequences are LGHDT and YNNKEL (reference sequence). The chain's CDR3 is CASSQARHAGGYTF. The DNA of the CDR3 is TGTGCCAGCAGCCAAGCGAGGCATGCGGGTGGCTACACCTTC.

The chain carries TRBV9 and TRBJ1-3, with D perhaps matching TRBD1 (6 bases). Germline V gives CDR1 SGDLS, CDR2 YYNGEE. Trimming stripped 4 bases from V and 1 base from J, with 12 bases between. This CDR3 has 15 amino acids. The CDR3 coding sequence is TGTGCCAGCAGCACGTCAGGGGAGTCTGGAAACACCATATATTTT. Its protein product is CASSTSGESGNTIYF.

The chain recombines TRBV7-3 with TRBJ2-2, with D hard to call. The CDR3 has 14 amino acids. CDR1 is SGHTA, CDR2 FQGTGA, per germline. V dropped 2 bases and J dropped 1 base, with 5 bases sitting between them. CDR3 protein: CASSLSGNTGELFF. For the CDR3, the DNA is TGTGCCAGCAGCTTATCGGGGAACACCGGGGAGCTGTTTTTT.

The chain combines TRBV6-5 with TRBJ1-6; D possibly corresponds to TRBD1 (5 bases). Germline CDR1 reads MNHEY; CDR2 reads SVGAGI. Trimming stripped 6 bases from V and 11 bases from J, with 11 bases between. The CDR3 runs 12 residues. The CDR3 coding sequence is TGTGCCAGCAGGGGGGGAGGGACACCCCTCCACTTT. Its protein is CASRGGGTPLHF.

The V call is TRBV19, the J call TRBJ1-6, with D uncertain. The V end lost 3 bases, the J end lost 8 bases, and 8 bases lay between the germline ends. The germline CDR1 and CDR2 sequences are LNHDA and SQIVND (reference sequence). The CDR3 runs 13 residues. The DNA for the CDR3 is TGTGCCAGTAGTATCGGCGGCGATTCACCCCTCCACTTT. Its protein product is CASSIGGDSPLHF.

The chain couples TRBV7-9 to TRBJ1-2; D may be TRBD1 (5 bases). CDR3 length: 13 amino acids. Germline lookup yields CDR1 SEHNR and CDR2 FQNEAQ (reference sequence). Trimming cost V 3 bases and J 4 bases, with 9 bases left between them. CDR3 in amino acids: CASSLDGGYGYTF. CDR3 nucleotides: TGTGCCAGCAGCTTGGACGGGGGCTATGGCTACACCTTC. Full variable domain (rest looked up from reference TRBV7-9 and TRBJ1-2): DTGVSQNPRHKITKRGQNVTFRCDPISEHNRLYWYRQTLGQGPEFLTYFQNEAQLEKSRLLSDRFSAERPKGSFSTLEIQRTEQGDSAMYLCASSLDGGYGYTFGSGTRLTVV.

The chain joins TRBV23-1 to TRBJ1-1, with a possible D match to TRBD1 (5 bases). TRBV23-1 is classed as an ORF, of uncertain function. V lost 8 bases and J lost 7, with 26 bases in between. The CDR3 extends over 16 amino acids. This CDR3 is CASLQMAPRAGNEAFF. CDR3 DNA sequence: TGCGCCAGCCTCCAAATGGCTCCCAGGGCTGGGAATGAAGCTTTCTTT.

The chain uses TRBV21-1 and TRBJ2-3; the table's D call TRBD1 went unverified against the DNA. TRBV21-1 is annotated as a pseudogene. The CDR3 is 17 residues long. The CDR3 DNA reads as TGTGCCAGCAGCAAGTTCAAGGAGCACAGGGACGCAGATACGCAGTATTTT. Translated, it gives CASSKFKEHRDADTQYF.